This TCR beta chain was sequenced during a study of T cells in pancreatic ductal adenocarcinoma. Broader study findings: Unique clonotypes were roughly 7.2-fold more numerous in blood than in tumor. Tumor-versus-blood clonality comparisons may be biased toward lower tumor diversity. The resected cohort was biased toward the minority with early-stage disease.

From germline, CDR1 is SEHNR and CDR2 FQNEAQ (reference sequence). V lost 4 bases, J lost 0 bases, and 14 bases lay in between. The CDR3 runs 16 residues. The selected patients with pancreatic ductal adenocarcinoma had surgery but no neoadjuvant therapy. As for this clone: Its matching antigen is unknown.

Clones were sequenced by immunoSEQ multiplex PCR, and TCRdb holds only the in-frame ones, with some missing. Counted here are 7,500 to 10,000 clones, roughly 86% occurring once; the ten biggest clones make up about 3.3%. This sequence was found in a human donor with pancreatic ductal adenocarcinoma. Sequenced input: PBMCs. The chain couples TRBV7-9 to TRBJ2-3; possible D gene TRBD1, 6 bases. The CDR3 coding sequence is TGTGCCAGCAGCTCCGGGACAACCATGAGCACAGATACGCAGTATTTT. Translation: CASSSGTTMSTDTQYF.